The clone carrying this T cell receptor (beta chain) was recorded a few times. The antigen remains unidentified. This may be a read error: a much more frequent sequence differs by one nucleotide. Time point indicated: newly diagnosed GD, antithyroid drugs for less than 3 months. Researchers made the TCR library from RNA that was extracted from PBMCs. The authors built TCR beta libraries using iRepertoire HTBI primers and Arm-PCR of CDR3 regions. Original processing notes: Sequenced samples collectively carried 60 to 75 TRBV and 12 to 15 TRBJ segments. Using its own MiXCR run on the multiplex PCR reads, TCRdb lists one record per CDR3 protein. The V and J calls come from TCRdb's annotation, not from the publication. The sample includes 450,000 to 650,000 distinct CDR3 sequences, approximately 16% of them seen just once. This sample is part of a study of regulatory T cells in long-lasting Graves disease. Regarding the study as a whole: TRBV28, TRBJ1-2 and TRBJ2-5 were favored in persistent disease. Comparison showed that persistent patients shared more public clonotypes (about 2,700) than new patients (about 970). What was studied was peripheral blood only, and not thyroid tissue.

V lost 7 bases and J lost 4, with 14 bases in between. CDR3 length: 14 residues. The same data also contributed to another study, on T cells in Graves' hyperthyroidism and ophthalmopathy.

Source: peripheral blood mononuclear cells (PBMCs), taken at new diagnosis, from a patient treated with antithyroid drugs. The rearrangement joins TRBV12-3 or TRBV12-4 to TRBJ2-1; D gene unclear. The receptor comes from a woman aged 35-65 years with Graves disease. DNA for the CDR3: TGTGCCAGCAACTATGAGTGGGTTTACAATGAGCAGTTCTTC. Amino acid sequence: CASNYEWVYNEQFF.